The next 13 T cell receptor beta chains were all read from a single sample in a study of control samples from healthy donors and cancer patients. Assay used: immunoSEQ multiplex PCR; TCRdb lists only in-frame clones, some missing. The data contain nearly 200,000 clones, about 89% of them singletons. Sequenced sample: blood. These receptors all come from a man aged 25-45 years in good health.

In its sample, this clone was seen once. This chain uses TRBV19 with TRBJ1-1; 8 bases align to TRBD1. This CDR3 spans 14 amino acids. Germline assignment: CDR1 LNHDA and CDR2 SQIVND (reference sequence). J was trimmed by 6 bases and V by 6 bases; bases with no gene match: 9. The CDR3 nucleotides read TGTGCCAGTAGCGCCCCCCAGGGGGCGGCTGAAGCTTTCTTT. Translating it yields CASSAPQGAAEAFF.

The chain links TRBV6-5 to TRBJ2-1, with no clear D. Trimming removed 6 bases at V and 7 bases at J, with 10 bases between. The CDR3 totals 12 residues. Germline CDR1 and CDR2: MNHEY and SVGAGI. The CDR3 coding sequence is TGTGCCAGCAGGGGTCCAGGTAATGAGCAGTTCTTC. Protein product: CASRGPGNEQFF.

This clone has a single count. V gene TRBV7-3 combines with J gene TRBJ2-5, with D unclear. In germline, CDR1 is SGHTA, CDR2 FQGTGA. The CDR3 spans 15 residues. V lost 0 bases to trimming and J lost 3 bases, with 11 bases between them. The CDR3 coding sequence is TGTGCCAGCAGCTTAACCCCCATTCAGAAAGAGACCCAGTACTTC. Translation gives CASSLTPIQKETQYF. Full variable domain (outside the CDR3, taken from reference TRBV7-3 and TRBJ2-5): GAGVSQTPSNKVTEKGKYVELRCDPISGHTALYWYRQSLGQGPEFLIYFQGTGAADDSGLPNDRFFAVRPEGSVSTLKIQRTERGDSAVYLCASSLTPIQKETQYFGPGTRLLVL.

The chain combines TRBV19 with TRBJ1-4; D gene unclear. Germline V gene lookup returns CDR1 LNHDA and CDR2 SQIVND (reference sequence). The germline V and J ends were trimmed by 3 bases and 0 bases, with 11 bases remaining between them. The CDR3 length is 16 residues. The CDR3 DNA reads TGTGCCAGTAGTATCCCAGGATTTGCAACTAATGAAAAACTGTTTTTT. Translation: CASSIPGFATNEKLFF. The variable domain in full, with the rest retrieved from reference TRBV19 and TRBJ1-4, is DGGITQSPKYLFRKEGQNVTLSCEQNLNHDAMYWYRQDPGQGLRLIYYSQIVNDFQKGDIAEGYSVSREKKESFPLTVTSAQKNPTAFYLCASSIPGFATNEKLFFGSGTQLSVL.

The chain is built from TRBV2 and TRBJ1-5; D unresolved. V lost 4 bases, J lost 6 bases, and 13 bases lay in between. The CDR3 sequence is 14 residues long. CDR1 is SNHLY and CDR2 is FYNNEI in the germline V gene. The CDR3, as DNA: TGTGCCAGCAGTGCTGAGAATAGAGGTCAGCCCCAGCATTTT. Its translation is CASSAENRGQPQHF.

This clone was recorded once. This sequence joins TRBV7-8 and TRBJ2-7; 13 bases align to TRBD2. Germline CDR1 SGHVS, CDR2 FQNEAQ. This CDR3 is built from 22 residues. The junction had 18 bases not matched to a gene; V was cut back by 1 base and J by 0 bases. Written as DNA, the CDR3 is TGTGCCAGCAGCTTAGATAAAAGATCGACTAGCGGGGGGCCTACAGGCTCCTACGAGCAGTACTTC. Its translation: CASSLDKRSTSGGPTGSYEQYF.

The chain is built from TRBV6-6 and TRBJ2-3; D is tentatively TRBD1 or TRBD2 (5 bases each). This CDR3 has 14 residues. V lost 0 bases to trimming and J lost 1 base, with 5 bases between them. The V gene's germline CDR1 is MNHNY and CDR2 SVGAGI (reference sequence). CDR3 in DNA: TGTGCCAGCAGTTACTCGGGGGGCACAGATACGCAGTATTTT. The encoded protein is CASSYSGGTDTQYF.

The chain has TRBV27 and TRBJ2-2; D call uncertain. Trimming took 6 bases from V and 3 from J, leaving 11 bases between them. The CDR3 is 14 residues long. The germline CDR1 and CDR2 sequences are MNHEY and SMNVEV (reference sequence). CDR3 DNA sequence: TGTGCCAGCAGCCCGCAGGATTACACCGGGGAGCTGTTTTTT. It translates to CASSPQDYTGELFF.

This chain connects TRBV6-5 to TRBJ2-1; TRBD2 matches 12 bases. The CDR3 totals 15 residues. The germline V gene encodes CDR1 MNHEY and CDR2 SVGAGI. Trimming took 5 bases from V and 8 from J; bases not matched to a gene: 7. The CDR3 is CASSTGLAGSDEQFF. The CDR3 DNA reads TGTGCCAGCAGTACAGGACTAGCGGGGAGCGATGAGCAGTTCTTC.

The V call is TRBV11-2, the J call TRBJ2-2, with D unclear. Deletions cut 0 bases from V and 9 bases from J, with 11 bases between. The CDR3 spans 14 residues. From germline, CDR1 is SGHAT and CDR2 FQNNGV. CDR3 sequence reads: CASSLDQMARELFF. The CDR3 bases are TGTGCCAGCAGCTTAGATCAGATGGCAAGGGAGCTGTTTTTT.

This clone was recorded only once. This chain uses TRBV29-1 with TRBJ2-7; 9 bases match TRBD1. The CDR3 has 13 amino acids. The V gene's germline CDR1 is SQVTM and CDR2 ANQGSEA. V trimming: 4 bases; J trimming: 4 bases; junction bases outside the gene matches: 5. The CDR3 DNA follows: TGCAGCGTTGGGACAGGGGAGATTTACGAGCAGTACTTC. Its translation is CSVGTGEIYEQYF.

The chain has TRBV6-5 and TRBJ2-2, with 8 bases aligning to TRBD2. The junction had 4 bases not matched to a gene; V was cut back by 6 bases and J by 4 bases. The CDR3 sequence is 14 residues long. Germline CDR1 reads MNHEY; CDR2 reads SVGAGI. CDR3 sequence reads: CASRRGGVTGELFF. CDR3 sequence (DNA): TGTGCCAGCAGACGGGGGGGCGTCACCGGGGAGCTGTTTTTT.

Of note for this clone: This specimen includes other DNA sequences encoding the same CDR3. The genes are TRBV3-1 (or the pseudogene TRBV3-2) and TRBJ2-1; 8 bases are a match to TRBD2. The CDR3 consists of 15 residues. Trimming took 2 bases from V and 11 from J; bases not matched to a gene: 11. Looked up from germline, CDR1 is LGHDT and CDR2 is YNNKEL (reference sequence). The CDR3 bases are TGTGCCAGCAGCCAAACTAAGGAGAGCGGGGGCAAGCAGTTCTTC. It codes for CASSQTKESGGKQFF.